Listed below are T cell receptor beta chains from one sample, sequenced in a study of immune evolution from preneoplasia to lung adenocarcinoma. Some clones are missing from TCRdb's copy, which holds only in-frame ones; the method was immunoSEQ multiplex PCR. This sample yields approximately 5,000 clones, of which approximately 80% are seen a single time; around a tenth belongs to the top ten. Sequences were obtained from FFPE adjacent normal lung tissue. The receptors derive from a donor at least 70 years old with lung adenocarcinoma. Each CDR3 is given with its conserved first and last residue. D genes are given only for firm matches. Clone size is stated in some rows and not others, as once, few, many or a class when expanded.

V	size	J	D	DNA	CDR3
TRBV6-5	NA	TRBJ2-7	NA	TGTGCCAGCAGTGCTAGCTACGAGCAGTACTTC	CASSASYEQYF
TRBV6-1	NA	TRBJ1-1	NA	TGTGCCAGCAGTTCAAGGTTCACTGAAGCTTTCTTT	CASSSRFTEAFF
TRBV7-9	NA	TRBJ1-2	TRBD1	TGTGCCAGCAGCTTAGCTGGGACAGGGGATAGTGGCTACACCTTC	CASSLAGTGDSGYTF
TRBV4-1	NA	TRBJ1-1	NA	TGCGCCAGCAGCCAAGATCGGAACACTGAAGCTTTCTTT	CASSQDRNTEAFF
TRBV6-1	NA	TRBJ1-4	NA	TGTGCCAGCAGTACCCTCACAACTAATGAAAAACTGTTTTTT	CASSTLTTNEKLFF
TRBV5-4	NA	TRBJ2-5	NA	TGTGCCAGCAGCCTATCTGGTATGGAGACCCAGTACTTC	CASSLSGMETQYF
TRBV14	few	TRBJ2-1	NA	TGTGCCAGCAGCCAAGATTGGGGGGATGAGCAGTTCTTC	CASSQDWGDEQFF
TRBV11-2	NA	TRBJ1-4	NA	TGTGCCAGCAGCACATATCGGCAGGAAAAACTGTTTTTT	CASSTYRQEKLFF
TRBV7-2	NA	TRBJ2-3	TRBD2	TGTGCCAGCAGCGCGACACTAGCGGGGGGAGGAACCGGCACAGATACGCAGTATTTT	CASSATLAGGGTGTDTQYF
TRBV4-2	few	TRBJ2-1	NA	TGTGCCAGCAGCCAAGAAACCGGGGGCTCCTACAATGAGCAGTTCTTC	CASSQETGGSYNEQFF
TRBV7-6	NA	TRBJ2-1	NA	TGTGCCAGCAGCCAACGACAGGCATCTGGGAATGAGCAGTTCTTC	CASSQRQASGNEQFF
TRBV10-3	NA	TRBJ1-1	NA	TGTGCCATCAGTGAGGGGTACATGAACACTGAAGCTTTCTTT	CAISEGYMNTEAFF
TRBV9	NA	TRBJ2-5	NA	TGTGCCAGCAGCGTAGACCCTAGCCGGCAAGAGACCCAGTACTTC	CASSVDPSRQETQYF
TRBV7-2	NA	TRBJ2-7	NA	TGTGCCAGCAGCTCCCCATCGGCGGGGAACGAGCAGTACTTC	CASSSPSAGNEQYF
TRBV28	NA	TRBJ2-7	NA	TGTGCCAGCAGTTTATACGGGAGAGGTAACGAGCAGTACTTC	CASSLYGRGNEQYF
TRBV19	NA	TRBJ1-5	TRBD1	TGTGCCAGTAGACCCGGGACAGCCGCCCGGCAGCCCCAGCATTTT	CASRPGTAARQPQHF
TRBV27	once	TRBJ1-2	TRBD1	TGTGCCAGCAGTTTCGGACAGGGTAACTATGGCTACACCTTC	CASSFGQGNYGYTF
TRBV5-6	NA	TRBJ1-6	TRBD1	TGTGCCAGCAGCTTGGCACAGGGGATGAATTCACCCCTCCACTTT	CASSLAQGMNSPLHF
TRBV5-1	NA	TRBJ2-1	TRBD2	TGCGCCAGCAGCTTGTCGACTAGCGGGAATGAGCAGTTCTTC	CASSLSTSGNEQFF
TRBV7-9	NA	TRBJ2-1	NA	TGTGCCAGCACCCCAGCTTTATTGATCAGGAGCTCCTACAATGAGCAGTTCTTC	CASTPALLIRSSYNEQFF
TRBV18	few	TRBJ2-2	NA	TGTGCCAGCTCACCGAGGCTGGGAGGGAACACCGGGGAGCTGTTTTTT	CASSPRLGGNTGELFF
TRBV28	once	TRBJ1-2	NA	TGTGCCAGCAGTTTTGCGGGGGGCGAAGGCTATGGCTACACCTTC	CASSFAGGEGYGYTF
TRBV6-4	NA	TRBJ2-7	TRBD1	TGTGCCAGACTCGGGACAGGGGACTACGAGCAGTACTTC	CARLGTGDYEQYF
TRBV5-6	NA	TRBJ1-5	NA	TGTGCCAGCAGCTTGGTTGTCTTCAATCAGCCCCAGCATTTT	CASSLVVFNQPQHF
TRBV9	NA	TRBJ2-5	TRBD2	TGTGCCAGCAGTCTGGGACTAGCGGGAGGGCTTAGGGAGGAGACCCAGTACTTC	CASSLGLAGGLREETQYF
TRBV29-1	NA	TRBJ1-2	NA	TGCAGCGTTCTGGAAGGGGGCTATGGCTACACCTTC	CSVLEGGYGYTF
TRBV27	NA	TRBJ2-2	NA	TGTGCCAGCAGTCAAGGGACCGGGGAGCTGTTTTTT	CASSQGTGELFF
TRBV5-1	NA	TRBJ1-1	NA	TGCGCCAGCAGCTCTTCCTCGACGCGGAACACTGGAGCTTTCTTT	CASSSSSTRNTGAFF
TRBV6-6	NA	TRBJ1-2	NA	TGTGCCAGCAGTTACATGGGATCGGGCTACACCTTC	CASSYMGSGYTF
TRBV7-2	NA	TRBJ1-1	NA	TGTGCCAGCAGCCCCCTAGTTGCGGGGAACACTGAAGCTTTCTTT	CASSPLVAGNTEAFF
TRBV27	once	TRBJ2-1	NA	TGTGCCAGCAGCCCAACACTTAATGAGCAGTTCTTC	CASSPTLNEQFF
TRBV11-2	NA	TRBJ2-5	TRBD1	TGTGCCAGCAGCGCGGACAGGGGTCCCCAAGAGACCCAGTACTTC	CASSADRGPQETQYF
TRBV2	once	TRBJ2-1	TRBD2	TGTGCCAGCAGTGCTCCGGGAGGGCCCGTTGAGCAGTTCTTC	CASSAPGGPVEQFF
TRBV7-2	NA	TRBJ2-3	TRBD2	TGTGCCAGCAGCTTAGCCCAGACTAGCGGGAGTACAGATACGCAGTATTTT	CASSLAQTSGSTDTQYF
TRBV6-5	few	TRBJ2-7	NA	TGTGCCAGCAGTCGGGACGGACCTCTGGACGAGCAGTACTTC	CASSRDGPLDEQYF
TRBV29-1	NA	TRBJ1-2	TRBD1	TGCAGCGTTGTCGACAGGGGAGGCTACACCTTC	CSVVDRGGYTF
TRBV6-4	NA	TRBJ1-5	NA	TGTGCCCCCGGCCGGACGTGGGGGGCCAGTCAGCCCCAGCATTTT	CAPGRTWGASQPQHF
TRBV11-1	NA	TRBJ2-2	TRBD1	TGTGCCAGCAGCCAGGACAGGTCAGCCGGGGAGCTGTTTTTT	CASSQDRSAGELFF
TRBV7-6	NA	TRBJ2-7	TRBD1	TGTGCCAGCAGCTTAGCCCATGGACAGGCCTACGAGCAGTACTTC	CASSLAHGQAYEQYF
TRBV7-6	few	TRBJ2-7	TRBD1	TGTGCCAGCAGCTTATACAGGGGCTCCTACGAGCAGTACTTC	CASSLYRGSYEQYF
TRBV15	NA	TRBJ2-2	NA	TGTGCCACTAGCAGAGGATCAACCGGGGAGCTGTTTTTT	CATSRGSTGELFF
TRBV9	NA	TRBJ2-7	NA	TGTGCCAGCAGCCCCTCGACAGGAGTCTACGAGCAGTACTTC	CASSPSTGVYEQYF
TRBV5-1	NA	TRBJ2-7	TRBD1	TGCGCCAGCAGCTTGGAGGCAGGGGGCGAATACGAGCAGTACTTC	CASSLEAGGEYEQYF
TRBV4-2	NA	TRBJ2-4	NA	TGTGCCAGCAGCCAAGACGGGACTGAGTCTAACATTCAGTACTTC	CASSQDGTESNIQYF
TRBV7-9	NA	TRBJ2-3	NA	TGTGCCAGCAGCTTTGGCACTCTCGGCACAGATACGCAGTATTTT	CASSFGTLGTDTQYF
TRBV28	NA	TRBJ1-2	NA	TGTGCCAGCAGGCTGGGGATGTACTATGGCTACACCTTC	CASRLGMYYGYTF
TRBV19	once	TRBJ2-3	NA	TGTGCCAGTAGTACGGGATTTAGAACAGATACGCAGTATTTT	CASSTGFRTDTQYF
TRBV18	NA	TRBJ2-1	TRBD1	TGTGCCAGCTCACGGTCCCGGGACAGGGTCGACAATGAGCAGTTCTTC	CASSRSRDRVDNEQFF
TRBV27	NA	TRBJ2-7	NA	TGTGCCAGCAGTTTCCTAAGCTCCTACGAGCAGTACTTC	CASSFLSSYEQYF
TRBV29-1	once	TRBJ2-3	TRBD2	TGCAGCGTTGAAGAGGCTCTTAGCGGGACGGGGGATACGCAGTATTTT	CSVEEALSGTGDTQYF
TRBV27	NA	TRBJ2-3	NA	TGTGCCAGCAGGTGGGGCGGTCTGGATACGCAGTATTTT	CASRWGGLDTQYF
TRBV29-1	NA	TRBJ1-1	TRBD1	TGCAGCGCCCTGGACAGGCCTGAAGCTTTCTTT	CSALDRPEAFF
TRBV5-1	NA	TRBJ1-1	NA	TGCGCCAGCAGCTTGGACAGTTTGAACACTGAAGCTTTCTTT	CASSLDSLNTEAFF
TRBV27	once	TRBJ2-2	TRBD1	TGTGCCAGCAGTTTTGTGCCGACAGGGGTCGGCACCGGGGAGCTGTTTTTT	CASSFVPTGVGTGELFF
TRBV18	NA	TRBJ2-5	TRBD2	TGTGCCAGCTCACCAGCTTCTAGCGGGAGTGAGACCCAGTACTTC	CASSPASSGSETQYF